This T cell receptor beta chain was sequenced in a study of blood T cells in healthy people across ages. As for the study in general: Per every two T cells, about one barcoded beta molecule was captured by template switching. Whole-study results and caveats: Per million T cells, the diversity of TCR beta decreased roughly linearly as age advanced.

CDR3 length: 15 residues. Germline CDR1 is SGHRS and CDR2 is YFSETQ. As for this clonotype: Its antigen is as yet unknown.

Next came a second PCR, run for about 7 to 12 cycles, which used a sample-barcoded 5' primer along with a J-beta primer mix. Every single cDNA molecule received a tag from a template-switch adaptor with 12 random nucleotides. Each CDR3 protein gets one entry after TCRdb re-called the 5' RACE reads with MiXCR. The top ten clones hold 20% to 25% of a sample with around 1,800,000 distinct CDR3 sequences, roughly 43% of them seen once. Sequences were obtained from blood. The clonotype originates from a human donor in good health. The chain links TRBV5-1 to TRBJ2-7, with 10 bases that match TRBD2. With the DNA end fitting TRBJ2-5 better, the J assignment may be wrong. The CDR3 sequence: CASSSPAGGLQTQYF. CDR3 sequence (DNA): TGCGCCAGCAGCTCACCAGCGGGGGGGCTGCAGACCCAGTACTTC.